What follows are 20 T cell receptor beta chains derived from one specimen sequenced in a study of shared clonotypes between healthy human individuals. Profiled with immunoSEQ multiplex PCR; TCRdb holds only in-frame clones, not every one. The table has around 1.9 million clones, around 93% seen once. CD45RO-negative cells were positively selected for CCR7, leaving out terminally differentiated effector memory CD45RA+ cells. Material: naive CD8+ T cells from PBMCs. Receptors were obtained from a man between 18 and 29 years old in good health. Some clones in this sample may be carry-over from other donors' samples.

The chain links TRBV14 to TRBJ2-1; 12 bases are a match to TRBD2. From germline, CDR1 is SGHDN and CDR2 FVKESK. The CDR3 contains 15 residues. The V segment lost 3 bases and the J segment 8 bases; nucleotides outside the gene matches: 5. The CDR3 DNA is TGTGCCAGCAGCCAGACTAGCGGGAGAGTCCATGAGCAGTTCTTC. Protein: CASSQTSGRVHEQFF.

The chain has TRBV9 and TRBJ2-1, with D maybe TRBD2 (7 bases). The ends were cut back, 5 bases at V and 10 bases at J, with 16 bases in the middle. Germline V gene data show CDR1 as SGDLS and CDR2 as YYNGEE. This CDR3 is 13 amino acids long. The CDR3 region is CASSLGGREEQFF. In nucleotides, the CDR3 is TGTGCCAGCAGTTTGGGGGGGCGCGAGGAGCAGTTCTTC.

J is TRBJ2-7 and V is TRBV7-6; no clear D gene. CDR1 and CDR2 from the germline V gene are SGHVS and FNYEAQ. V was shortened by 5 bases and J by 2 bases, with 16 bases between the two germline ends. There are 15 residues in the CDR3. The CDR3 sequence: CASSPTSQVTYEQYF. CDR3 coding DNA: TGTGCCAGCAGCCCAACCTCGCAGGTAACCTACGAGCAGTACTTC.

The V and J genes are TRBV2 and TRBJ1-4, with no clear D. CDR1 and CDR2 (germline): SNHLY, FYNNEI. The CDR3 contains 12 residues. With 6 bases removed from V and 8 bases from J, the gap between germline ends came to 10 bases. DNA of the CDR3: TGTGCCAGCAGCGTATATGGGGAAAAACTGTTTTTT. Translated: CASSVYGEKLFF.

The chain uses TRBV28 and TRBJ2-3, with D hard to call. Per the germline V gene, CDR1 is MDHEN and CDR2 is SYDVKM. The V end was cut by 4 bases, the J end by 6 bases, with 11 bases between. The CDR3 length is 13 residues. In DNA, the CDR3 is TGTGCCAGCAGTTCGGATCTCGCCGATACGCAGTATTTT. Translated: CASSSDLADTQYF.

DNA for the CDR3: TGTGCCAGCAGCACGAGCGGGAGCGCGTGGAATGAGCAGTTCTTC. Its protein product is CASSTSGSAWNEQFF. The chain has TRBV7-9 and TRBJ2-1; 8 positions agree with TRBD2. Germline CDR1 is SEHNR and CDR2 is FQNEAQ (reference sequence). Unmatched junction bases numbered 10, after V lost 5 bases and J lost 7 bases. The CDR3 totals 15 residues. Using reference TRBV7-9 and TRBJ2-1 for the parts outside the CDR3, the full variable domain is DTGVSQNPRHKITKRGQNVTFRCDPISEHNRLYWYRQTLGQGPEFLTYFQNEAQLEKSRLLSDRFSAERPKGSFSTLEIQRTEQGDSAMYLCASSTSGSAWNEQFFGPGTRLTVL.

The CDR3 sequence: CASSVGDRSSPLHF. CDR3 nucleotides: TGTGCCAGCAGCGTAGGGGACAGGTCTTCACCCCTCCACTTT. The chain is built from TRBV9 and TRBJ1-6, with 8 bases that match TRBD1. The CDR3 totals 14 residues. Germline V gene lookup returns CDR1 SGDLS and CDR2 YYNGEE. The V gene end was trimmed by 0 bases and the J gene end by 9 bases; junction bases not matched to a gene: 2.

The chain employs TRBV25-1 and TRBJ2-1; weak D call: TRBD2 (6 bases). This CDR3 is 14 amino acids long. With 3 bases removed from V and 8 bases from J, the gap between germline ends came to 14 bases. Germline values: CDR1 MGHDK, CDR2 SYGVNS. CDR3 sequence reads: CASSDPDPGDEQFF. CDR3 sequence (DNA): TGTGCCAGCAGTGACCCAGACCCGGGGGATGAGCAGTTCTTC.

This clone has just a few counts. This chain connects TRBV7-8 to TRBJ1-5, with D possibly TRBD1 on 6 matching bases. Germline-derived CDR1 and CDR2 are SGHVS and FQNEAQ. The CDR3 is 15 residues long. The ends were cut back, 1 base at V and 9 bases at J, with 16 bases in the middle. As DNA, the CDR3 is TGTGCCAGCAGCTTAGACAGGGCCATAATCGGGCCCCAGCATTTT. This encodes CASSLDRAIIGPQHF. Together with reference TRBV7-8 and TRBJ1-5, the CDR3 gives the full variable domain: GAGVSQSPRYKVAKRGQDVALRCDPISGHVSLFWYQQALGQGPEFLTYFQNEAQLDKSGLPSDRFFAERPEGSVSTLKIQRTQQEDSAVYLCASSLDRAIIGPQHFGDGTRLSIL.

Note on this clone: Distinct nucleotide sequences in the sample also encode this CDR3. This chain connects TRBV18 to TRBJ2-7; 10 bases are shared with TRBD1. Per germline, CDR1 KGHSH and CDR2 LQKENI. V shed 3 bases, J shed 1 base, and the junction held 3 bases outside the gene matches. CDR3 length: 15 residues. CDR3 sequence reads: CASSPRDRGSYEQYF. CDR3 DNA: TGTGCCAGCTCACCGAGGGACAGGGGTTCCTACGAGCAGTACTTC.

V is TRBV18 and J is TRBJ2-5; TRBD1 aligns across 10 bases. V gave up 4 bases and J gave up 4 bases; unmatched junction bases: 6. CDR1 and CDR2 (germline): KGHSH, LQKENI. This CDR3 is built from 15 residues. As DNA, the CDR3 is TGTGCCAGCTCACGGGACAGGGGAACTTTAGAGACCCAGTACTTC. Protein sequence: CASSRDRGTLETQYF.

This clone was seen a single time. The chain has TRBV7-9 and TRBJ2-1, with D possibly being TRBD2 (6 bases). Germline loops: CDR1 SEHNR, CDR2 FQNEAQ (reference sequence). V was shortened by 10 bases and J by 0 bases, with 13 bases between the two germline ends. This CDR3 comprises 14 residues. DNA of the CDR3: TGTGCCACGGTAGCGGCGATCTCCTACAATGAGCAGTTCTTC. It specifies CATVAAISYNEQFF.

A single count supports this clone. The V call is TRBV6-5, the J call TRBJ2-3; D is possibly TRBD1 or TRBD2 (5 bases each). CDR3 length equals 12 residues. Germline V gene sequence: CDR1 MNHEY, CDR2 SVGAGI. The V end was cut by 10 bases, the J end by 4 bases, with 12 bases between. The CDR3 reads CATARGADTQYF. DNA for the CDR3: TGTGCCACTGCGAGGGGCGCAGATACGCAGTATTTT.

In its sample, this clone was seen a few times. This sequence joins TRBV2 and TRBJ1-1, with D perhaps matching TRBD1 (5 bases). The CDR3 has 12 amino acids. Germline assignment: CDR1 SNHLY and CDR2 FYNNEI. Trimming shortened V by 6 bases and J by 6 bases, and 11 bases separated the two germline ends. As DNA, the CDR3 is TGTGCCAGCAGGACCGGACACCCTGAAGCTTTCTTT. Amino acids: CASRTGHPEAFF.

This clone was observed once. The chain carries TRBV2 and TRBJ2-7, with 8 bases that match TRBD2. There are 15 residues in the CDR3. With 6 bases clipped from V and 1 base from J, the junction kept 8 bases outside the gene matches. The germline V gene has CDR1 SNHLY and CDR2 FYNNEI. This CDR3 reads CASRDTSGTSYEQYF. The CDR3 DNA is TGTGCCAGCAGGGATACTAGCGGAACTTCCTACGAGCAGTACTTC. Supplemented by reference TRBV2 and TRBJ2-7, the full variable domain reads EPEVTQTPSHQVTQMGQEVILRCVPISNHLYFYWYRQILGQKVEFLVSFYNNEISEKSEIFDDQFSVERPDGSNFTLKIRSTKLEDSAMYFCASRDTSGTSYEQYFGPGTRLTVT.

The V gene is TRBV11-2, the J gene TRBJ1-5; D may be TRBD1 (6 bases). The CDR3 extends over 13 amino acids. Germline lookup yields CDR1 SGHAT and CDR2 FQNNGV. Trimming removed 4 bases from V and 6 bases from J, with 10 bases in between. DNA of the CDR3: TGTGCCAGCAGCTCAGGGGTTACTCAGCCCCAGCATTTT. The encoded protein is CASSSGVTQPQHF.

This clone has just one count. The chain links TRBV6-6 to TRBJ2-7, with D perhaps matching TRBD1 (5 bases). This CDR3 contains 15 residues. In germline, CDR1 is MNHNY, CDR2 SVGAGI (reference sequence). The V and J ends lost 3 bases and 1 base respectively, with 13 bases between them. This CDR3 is CASSYARGSSYEQYF. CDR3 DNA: TGTGCCAGCAGTTATGCTAGGGGTTCGTCCTACGAGCAGTACTTC.

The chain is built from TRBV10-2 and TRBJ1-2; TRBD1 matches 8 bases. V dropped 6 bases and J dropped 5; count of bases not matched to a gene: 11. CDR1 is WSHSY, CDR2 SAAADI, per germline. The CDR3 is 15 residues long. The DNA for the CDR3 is TGCGCCAGCAGAGAACAGGGGGGAGTATGGTATGGCTACACCTTC. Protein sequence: CASREQGGVWYGYTF.

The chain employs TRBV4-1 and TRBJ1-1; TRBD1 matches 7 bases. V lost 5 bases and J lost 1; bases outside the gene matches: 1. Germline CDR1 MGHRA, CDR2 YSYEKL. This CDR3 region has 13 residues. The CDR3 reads CASSDRANTEAFF. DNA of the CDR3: TGCGCCAGCAGCGACAGGGCGAACACTGAAGCTTTCTTT.

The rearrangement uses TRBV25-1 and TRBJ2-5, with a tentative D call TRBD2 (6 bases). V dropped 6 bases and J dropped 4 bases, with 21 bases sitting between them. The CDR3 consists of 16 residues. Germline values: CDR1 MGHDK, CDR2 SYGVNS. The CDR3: CASSLEGEATTETQYF. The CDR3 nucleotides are TGTGCCAGCAGCCTCGAAGGGGAGGCTACTACAGAGACCCAGTACTTC.